This TCR beta chain was identified in a study of blood T cell repertoires in COVID-19. Those enrolled in Seattle joined during active infection and were followed longitudinally afterward. In the authors' methods: Amplifying reference gene primers gave estimates of nucleated cell counts. This table comes from immunoSEQ multiplex PCR, and its TCRdb copy is limited to in-frame clones, with some not included. That table gives V, J and clone size, and the DNA gave D and trimming. In the table there are 150,000 or so clones, 79% of which are singletons. The CDR3 runs 17 residues. The sequence was collected from a woman aged 70-85 years with COVID-19, enrolled during active disease. Sample: peripheral blood. The rearrangement links TRBV21-1 to TRBJ2-7; the table names TRBD1, a call not compared with the DNA. TRBV21-1 is assigned pseudogene status. The CDR3 is CASSTKYRDTTRYEQYF. As DNA, the CDR3 is TGTGCCAGCAGCACAAAATACCGGGACACCACCCGCTACGAGCAGTACTTC.